This T cell receptor (beta chain) is from a study of T cells after yellow fever vaccination. This clonotype was counted between two and nine times. Its antigen is still unknown. Researchers made TCR cDNA using 5'RACE template switching, and this step added a universal primer site and UMIs. TCRdb reprocessed the 5' RACE reads with MiXCR, giving one entry per CDR3 protein. This sample carries just under 600,000 distinct CDR3 sequences, around an eighth of them seen once, and the ten largest clones take roughly 13%. Study observations and caveats: Post-booster reappearance was seen for most primary-vaccination clones (about 96% CD4, 80% to 90% CD8). Peaking on day 5 versus 15, the secondary response was faster but weaker.

V lost 6 bases, J lost 4 bases, and 8 bases stayed unmatched. The CDR3 is made up of 14 amino acids. CDR1 and CDR2 (germline): MNHEY, SVGEGT. The sample consisted of PBMCs, taken on the day of the yellow fever booster vaccination. This sequence originates from a man aged 30 to 39 who received the YFV17D yellow fever vaccine. The J gene is TRBJ1-1, the V gene TRBV6-2 or TRBV6-3, with 7 bases matching TRBD1. In DNA form, the CDR3 reads TGTGCCAGCAGCTTTTACAGGGGAGTCACTGAAGCTTTCTTT. Translation: CASSFYRGVTEAFF.